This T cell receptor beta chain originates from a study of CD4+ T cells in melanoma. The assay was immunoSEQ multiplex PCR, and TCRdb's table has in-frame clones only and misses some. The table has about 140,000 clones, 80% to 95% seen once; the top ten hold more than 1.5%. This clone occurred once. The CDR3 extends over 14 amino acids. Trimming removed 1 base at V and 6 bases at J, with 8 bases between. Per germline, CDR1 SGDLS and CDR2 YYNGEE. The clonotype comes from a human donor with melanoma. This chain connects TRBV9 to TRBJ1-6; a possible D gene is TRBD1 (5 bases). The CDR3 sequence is CASSVRDANSPLHF. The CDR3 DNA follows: TGTGCCAGCAGCGTAAGGGACGCTAATTCACCCCTCCACTTT.